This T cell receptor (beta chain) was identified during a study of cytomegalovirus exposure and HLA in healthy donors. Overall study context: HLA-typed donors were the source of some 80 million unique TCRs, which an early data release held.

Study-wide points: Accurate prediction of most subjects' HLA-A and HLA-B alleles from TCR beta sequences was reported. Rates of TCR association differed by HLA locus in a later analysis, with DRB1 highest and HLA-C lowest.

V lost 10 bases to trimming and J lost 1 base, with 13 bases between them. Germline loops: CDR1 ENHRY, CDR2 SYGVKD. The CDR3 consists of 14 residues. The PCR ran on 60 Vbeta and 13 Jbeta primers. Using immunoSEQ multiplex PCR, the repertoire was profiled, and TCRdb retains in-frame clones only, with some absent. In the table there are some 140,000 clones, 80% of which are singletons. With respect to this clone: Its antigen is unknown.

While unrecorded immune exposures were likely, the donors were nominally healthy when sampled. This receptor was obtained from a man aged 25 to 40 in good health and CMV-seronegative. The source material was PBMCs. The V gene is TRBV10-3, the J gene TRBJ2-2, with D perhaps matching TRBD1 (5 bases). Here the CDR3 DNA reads TGTGCCAGCACAATAGGACAGAACACCGGGGAGCTGTTTTTT. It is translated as CASTIGQNTGELFF.